This TCR beta chain came from a study of blood T cell repertoires in COVID-19. Across the study: Acute-phase and convalescent COVID-19 samples originated in the United States, Italy and Spain. From T cells, B-cell-depleted T cells, or PBMCs came the material, which was cDNA or gDNA.

Seattle patients were enrolled while actively infected and followed longitudinally. Trimming shortened V by 4 bases and J by 0 bases, and 11 bases separated the two germline ends. CDR3 length equals 15 residues. Germline values: CDR1 SGHAT, CDR2 FQNNGV. As processed by the authors: It was from reference gene primer amplification that nucleated cell counts were estimated. Generated by immunoSEQ multiplex PCR, the TCRdb table keeps only in-frame clones and is missing some. That table furnishes V, J and clone size, whereas the DNA furnished D and trimming. The table has about 95,000 clones, approximately 91% seen once.

The rearrangement links TRBV11-2 to TRBJ2-3; possible D gene TRBD2, 5 bases. Sequenced input: peripheral blood. The TCR originated in a man between 60 and 75 years old with COVID-19, enrolled during active disease. CDR3 coding DNA: TGTGCCAGCAGCTCGGGAAGTTTTAGCACAGATACGCAGTATTTT. Protein product: CASSSGSFSTDTQYF.